These 9 T cell receptor beta chains came from one sample sequenced in a study of shared clonotypes between healthy human individuals. Naive CD8 cells, CD45RO-negative and positively selected for CCR7, excluded terminally differentiated effector memory CD45RA+ cells. Clones were read by immunoSEQ multiplex PCR, and TCRdb kept only the in-frame ones, dropping some. The sample has approximately 2,000,000 clones, 90% to 95% seen once. The specimen sequenced was naive CD8+ T cells from PBMCs. The receptors originated from a man in his late teens or twenties in good health. Some clones in this sample may be carry-over from other donors' samples.

This clone showed up just once. This rearrangement joins TRBV19 to TRBJ2-7; 8 bases map to TRBD2. With 5 bases clipped from V and 2 bases from J, the junction kept 8 bases outside the gene matches. From germline, CDR1 is LNHDA and CDR2 SQIVND (reference sequence). The CDR3 has 15 residues. CDR3 in DNA: TGTGCCAGTAGTGCGATACTAGCGGCAGCCTACGAGCAGTACTTC. Amino acids: CASSAILAAAYEQYF.

V is TRBV29-1 and J is TRBJ1-6; a weak D match, TRBD1 (6 bases). CDR1 and CDR2 (germline): SQVTM, ANQGSEA. With 7 bases removed from V and 9 bases from J, the gap between germline ends came to 19 bases. CDR3 length: 14 amino acids. The CDR3 DNA reads TGCAGCGCTCAGACAGGTGGTGGGAGTTCACCCCTCCACTTT. The encoded protein is CSAQTGGGSSPLHF. Based on the CDR3 plus reference TRBV29-1 and TRBJ1-6, the full variable domain is SAVISQKPSRDICQRGTSLTIQCQVDSQVTMMFWYRQQPGQSLTLIATANQGSEATYESGFVIDKFPISRPNLTFSTLTVSNMSPEDSSIYLCSAQTGGGSSPLHFGNGTRLTVT.

The genes are TRBV5-6 and TRBJ2-1; weak D call: TRBD1 (5 bases). From germline, CDR1 is SGHDT and CDR2 YYEEEE. This CDR3 comprises 15 residues. V was pared by 3 bases and J by 3 bases, with 13 bases between. CDR3 residues: CASSSTGYGYNEQFF. CDR3 DNA sequence: TGTGCCAGCAGCTCCACAGGTTATGGCTACAATGAGCAGTTCTTC.

This clone was counted once. The chain combines TRBV5-6 with TRBJ2-5, with 9 bases identical to TRBD1. Losses at the gene ends were 3 bases for V and 5 bases for J; bases not matched to a gene: 5. The germline V gene has CDR1 SGHDT and CDR2 YYEEEE. CDR3 size: 14 residues. The CDR3 reads CASSSWTGAETQYF. DNA for the CDR3: TGTGCCAGCAGCTCGTGGACAGGGGCGGAGACCCAGTACTTC.

The rearrangement uses TRBV14 and TRBJ2-7; D not certain. Trimming stripped 2 bases from V and 4 bases from J, with 9 bases between. Germline V gene lookup returns CDR1 SGHDN and CDR2 FVKESK. The CDR3 consists of 13 residues. Here the CDR3 DNA reads TGTGCCAGCAGCCAATTTCTAATTTACGAGCAGTACTTC. Its translation is CASSQFLIYEQYF. Full variable domain (missing parts from reference TRBV14 and TRBJ2-7): EAGVTQFPSHSVIEKGQTVTLRCDPISGHDNLYWYRRVMGKEIKFLLHFVKESKQDESGMPNNRFLAERTGGTYSTLKVQPAELEDSGVYFCASSQFLIYEQYFGPGTRLTVT.

With respect to this clone: Other DNA sequences in this sample translate to the same CDR3. The CDR3: CASSQDQAGEQYF. For the CDR3, the DNA is TGCGCCAGCAGCCAAGACCAGGCCGGCGAGCAGTACTTC. The V call is TRBV4-3, the J call TRBJ2-7; D remains unclear. V was cut by 0 bases and J by 6 bases, with 9 bases left in between. The CDR3 contains 13 residues. Germline CDR1 LGHNA, CDR2 YSLEER.

The chain is built from TRBV7-2 and TRBJ2-7, with 7 positions matching TRBD2. Germline V gene data show CDR1 as SGHTA and CDR2 as FQGNSA. With 2 bases clipped from V and 5 bases from J, the junction kept 6 bases outside the gene matches. This CDR3 is built from 14 residues. The CDR3 coding sequence is TGTGCCAGCAGCTTAATACTAGCGAATAACGAGCAGTACTTC. Its protein is CASSLILANNEQYF.

The J gene is TRBJ2-1, the V gene TRBV2, with D tentatively TRBD2 (5 bases). Germline V gene data show CDR1 as SNHLY and CDR2 as FYNNEI. V was cut by 6 bases and J by 4 bases, with 19 bases left in between. CDR3 length equals 16 residues. The CDR3, as DNA: TGTGCCAGCAGCGGCTCGAGGGAGCTTATATACAATGAGCAGTTCTTC. Translated, it gives CASSGSRELIYNEQFF.

The chain couples TRBV27 to TRBJ2-1; tentatively, D is TRBD1 (5 bases). Germline CDR1 MNHEY, CDR2 SMNVEV (reference sequence). This CDR3 contains 15 residues. Deletions cut 11 bases from V and 4 bases from J, with 21 bases between. The CDR3 nucleotides are TGTGCCGTCTCTATAACTACAGGACCTTACAATGAGCAGTTCTTC. This codes for CAVSITTGPYNEQFF.